These 23 T cell receptor beta chains were all obtained from the same sample, sequenced in a study of intratumoral heterogeneity in liver cancer. Each tumour sample represents a distinct, spatially separated region of the hepatocellular carcinoma nodule. Assay: immunoSEQ multiplex PCR; the TCRdb copy retains only in-frame clones and omits some. The repertoire has fewer than 3,000 clones, about two thirds of them found once; the top ten carry around 45%. The sample was tumor tissue, taken before any cancer treatment. The receptors were sampled from a woman aged 70-85 years with hepatocellular carcinoma.

The CDR3 region has the DNA TGTGCCAGCAGCTTTCGTCTAGGGGCCATCTCTGGAAACACCATATATTTT. Translation gives CASSFRLGAISGNTIYF. The chain is built from TRBV11-2 and TRBJ1-3, with TRBD1 as a possible D gene (5 bases). CDR1 SGHAT and CDR2 FQNNGV come from the germline V gene. Deletions cut 3 bases from V and 0 bases from J, with 15 bases between. The CDR3 contains 17 residues.

V is TRBV7-9 and J is TRBJ1-4, with 9 bases fitting TRBD1. The CDR3 has 15 residues. With 0 bases clipped from V and 8 bases from J, the junction kept 4 bases outside the gene matches. Germline CDR1 is SEHNR and CDR2 is FQNEAQ (reference sequence). The DNA for the CDR3 is TGTGCCAGCAGCTTAGCGGGACAGGGAGGCGAAAAACTGTTTTTT. It is translated as CASSLAGQGGEKLFF. Filled out from reference TRBV7-9 and TRBJ1-4, the complete variable domain reads DTGVSQNPRHKITKRGQNVTFRCDPISEHNRLYWYRQTLGQGPEFLTYFQNEAQLEKSRLLSDRFSAERPKGSFSTLEIQRTEQGDSAMYLCASSLAGQGGEKLFFGSGTQLSVL.

This clone was counted between two and nine times. CDR3 amino acids: CASSLDGGIANTGELFF. The CDR3 coding sequence is TGTGCCAGCAGCTTAGATGGCGGGATCGCGAACACCGGGGAGCTGTTTTTT. J is TRBJ2-2 and V is TRBV7-6; TRBD2 might be the D (6 bases). CDR3 size: 17 residues. Trimming removed 1 base at V and 0 bases at J, with 12 bases between. CDR1 and CDR2 (germline): SGHVS, FNYEAQ.

The V and J genes are TRBV9 and TRBJ2-7, with 7 bases matching TRBD2. The CDR3 extends over 14 amino acids. Looked up from germline, CDR1 is SGDLS and CDR2 is YYNGEE. Losses at the gene ends were 0 bases for V and 4 bases for J; bases not matched to a gene: 4. CDR3 coding DNA: TGTGCCAGCAGCGTAGAAGCGGGAAGGTACGAGCAGTACTTC. This sequence encodes CASSVEAGRYEQYF.

The gene calls are TRBV30 and TRBJ2-1, with 7 bases lining up with TRBD2. The J segment lost 7 bases and the V segment lost 1 base, leaving 13 bases of the junction unmatched. This CDR3 has 16 residues. CDR1 and CDR2 from the germline V gene are GTSNPN and SVGIG (reference sequence). CDR3 residues: CAWSGVAGAVGNEQFF. The CDR3 DNA reads TGTGCCTGGAGTGGGGTCGCGGGAGCGGTGGGAAATGAGCAGTTCTTC. Using reference TRBV30 and TRBJ2-1 for the parts outside the CDR3, the full variable domain is SQTIHQWPATLVQPVGSPLSLECTVEGTSNPNLYWYRQAAGRGLQLLFYSVGIGQISSEVPQNLSASRPQDRQFILSSKKLLLSDSGFYLCAWSGVAGAVGNEQFFGPGTRLTVL.

Only one count was recorded for this clone. This rearrangement joins TRBV18 to TRBJ2-1, with D perhaps assigned TRBD1 or TRBD2 (5 bases each). The CDR3 is 16 residues long. Germline V gene sequence: CDR1 KGHSH, CDR2 LQKENI. Trimming removed 3 bases from V and 4 bases from J, with 16 bases in between. This CDR3 reads CASSPPETGPYNEQFF. CDR3 DNA: TGTGCCAGCTCACCTCCCGAGACGGGACCTTACAATGAGCAGTTCTTC.

V and J are TRBV19 and TRBJ2-1, with TRBD2 matching 11 bases. There are 18 residues in the CDR3. CDR1 is LNHDA, CDR2 SQIVND, per germline (reference sequence). V was pared by 6 bases and J by 10 bases, with 20 bases of the junction left unmatched. CDR3: CASRSIAGGPTMSPEQFF. The CDR3 coding sequence is TGTGCCAGTAGATCGATAGCGGGAGGGCCTACAATGAGCCCCGAGCAGTTCTTC.

DNA of the CDR3: TGTGCCAGCAGTGACAGGGAGGGTTCACCCCTCCACTTT. The encoded protein is CASSDREGSPLHF. V usage is TRBV6-4 and J usage is TRBJ1-6; D not resolved. CDR3 length: 13 residues. Germline lookup yields CDR1 MRHNA and CDR2 SNTAGT. V was cut by 2 bases and J by 9 bases, with 8 bases left in between.

The V call is TRBV9, the J call TRBJ1-4; 8 bases are a match to TRBD1. With 4 bases clipped from V and 2 bases from J, the junction kept 13 bases outside the gene matches. Germline V gene sequence: CDR1 SGDLS, CDR2 YYNGEE. The CDR3 has 18 residues. CDR3 amino acids: CASSPDRDARATNEKLFF. The CDR3 DNA is TGTGCCAGCAGCCCGGACAGGGATGCCCGCGCCACTAATGAAAAACTGTTTTTT.

The chain links TRBV16 to TRBJ2-2; no definite D call. The CDR3 loop spans 15 amino acids. V shed 4 bases and J shed 3 bases, with 12 bases lying between them. Germline lookup yields CDR1 KGHSY and CDR2 FQNENV. The CDR3 region has the DNA TGTGCCAGCAGCCGCGCCTCCGGGCACACCGGGGAGCTGTTTTTT. Translation gives CASSRASGHTGELFF.

This clone qualifies as medium-sized. The genes are TRBV5-6 and TRBJ1-2, with 9 positions matching TRBD1. Trimming cost V 3 bases and J 4 bases; bases outside gene matches: 4. CDR3 length equals 14 residues. Germline assignment: CDR1 SGHDT and CDR2 YYEEEE. The CDR3 spells CASSSQGAGYGYTF. CDR3 nucleotide sequence: TGTGCCAGCAGCTCACAGGGGGCTGGCTATGGCTACACCTTC.

This clone showed up just a few times. The V gene is TRBV10-3, the J gene TRBJ2-7; a possible D gene is TRBD1 (5 bases). With 8 bases removed from V and 1 base from J, the gap between germline ends came to 12 bases. The CDR3 covers 13 residues. Looked up from germline, CDR1 is ENHRY and CDR2 is SYGVKD. The CDR3 nucleotides read TGTGCCATCCTGACAGATGAATCCTACGAGCAGTACTTC. This encodes CAILTDESYEQYF.

The chain is built from TRBV6-5 and TRBJ1-2; D is unclear. Germline values: CDR1 MNHEY, CDR2 SVGAGI. The CDR3 runs to 16 residues. V was trimmed by 2 bases and J by 2 bases, leaving 15 bases between them. The CDR3 sequence: CASSYSGRPPNYGYTF. In DNA, the CDR3 is TGTGCCAGCAGTTACAGCGGTAGGCCACCCAACTATGGCTACACCTTC.

J is TRBJ2-7 and V is TRBV2; D remains ambiguous. The germline CDR1 and CDR2 sequences are SNHLY and FYNNEI. The CDR3 consists of 12 residues. The V and J ends lost 7 bases and 1 base respectively, with 8 bases between them. The CDR3 loop reads CASIRQSYEQYF. The CDR3 nucleotides read TGTGCCAGCATTAGGCAGTCCTACGAGCAGTACTTC. Filled out from reference TRBV2 and TRBJ2-7, the complete variable domain reads EPEVTQTPSHQVTQMGQEVILRCVPISNHLYFYWYRQILGQKVEFLVSFYNNEISEKSEIFDDQFSVERPDGSNFTLKIRSTKLEDSAMYFCASIRQSYEQYFGPGTRLTVT.

By proportion, this clone is large. The chain is built from TRBV15 and TRBJ2-2; 14 nucleotides match TRBD2. Germline trimming cut 0 bases from V and 5 bases from J; bases unmatched to any gene: 11. Germline-derived CDR1 and CDR2 are LNHNV and YYDKDF (reference sequence). This CDR3 has 20 amino acids. The CDR3 reads CATSRERTGTSGSLTGELFF. The CDR3, as DNA: TGTGCCACCAGCAGAGAGAGGACAGGGACTAGCGGGAGCTTGACCGGGGAGCTGTTTTTT.

The chain carries TRBV6-5 and TRBJ1-5; D ambiguous. Trimming left V 6 bases short and J 4 bases short, with 13 bases between. CDR1 and CDR2 from the germline V gene are MNHEY and SVGAGI. The CDR3 runs to 14 residues. The CDR3 nucleotides read TGTGCCAGCAGCAACTCAGAGGTAAATCAGCCCCAGCATTTT. Translated, it gives CASSNSEVNQPQHF.

This chain uses TRBV6-5 with TRBJ2-7, with 10 nucleotides matching TRBD1. There are 15 residues in the CDR3. Germline CDR1 reads MNHEY; CDR2 reads SVGAGI. J lost 2 bases, V lost 11 bases, and 12 bases had no gene match. This CDR3 is CASQGRDRGTYEQYF. The CDR3 DNA reads TGTGCCTCGCAAGGGCGGGACAGGGGCACCTACGAGCAGTACTTC.

V and J are TRBV7-6 and TRBJ2-1; TRBD2 matches at 8 bases. Germline loops: CDR1 SGHVS, CDR2 FNYEAQ. V shed 3 bases, J shed 1 base, and the junction held 5 bases outside the gene matches. The CDR3 contains 16 residues. The CDR3 sequence is CASSFVASGSYNEQFF. In nucleotides, the CDR3 is TGTGCCAGCAGCTTCGTGGCTAGCGGGTCCTACAATGAGCAGTTCTTC.

The chain couples TRBV19 to TRBJ1-5, with D possibly matching TRBD1 (6 bases). The CDR3 sequence is 16 residues long. The germline V gene encodes CDR1 LNHDA and CDR2 SQIVND (reference sequence). Trimming took off 4 bases at V and 1 base at J, with 14 bases between the two ends. The CDR3, as DNA: TGTGCCAGTAGTACACAGGGAATTCGAAGCAATCAGCCCCAGCATTTT. Amino acid sequence: CASSTQGIRSNQPQHF. The whole variable domain, remainder taken from reference TRBV19 and TRBJ1-5, is DGGITQSPKYLFRKEGQNVTLSCEQNLNHDAMYWYRQDPGQGLRLIYYSQIVNDFQKGDIAEGYSVSREKKESFPLTVTSAQKNPTAFYLCASSTQGIRSNQPQHFGDGTRLSIL.

The V and J genes are TRBV30 and TRBJ2-3; D unresolved. This CDR3 spans 13 amino acids. Germline lookup yields CDR1 GTSNPN and CDR2 SVGIG (reference sequence). The V gene lost 5 bases and the J gene lost 6 bases, with 15 bases spanning the gap. The CDR3 nucleotides read TGTGCCTGGGGCTTACAAGAACAGGATACGCAGTATTTT. It specifies CAWGLQEQDTQYF.

The chain links TRBV7-2 to TRBJ2-7; 9 nucleotides align to TRBD1. The germline gives CDR1 SGHTA, CDR2 FQGNSA. CDR3 length equals 13 residues. The J segment lost 6 bases and the V segment lost 6 bases, leaving 6 bases of the junction unmatched. CDR3 residues: CASRLQGAIEQYF. CDR3 nucleotides: TGTGCCAGCAGACTACAGGGGGCTATCGAGCAGTACTTC.

The rearrangement joins TRBV6-5 to TRBJ1-2; D ambiguous. Trimming left V 0 bases short and J 5 bases short, with 4 bases between. The CDR3 is 12 residues long. Germline CDR1 and CDR2: MNHEY and SVGAGI. CDR3 nucleotide sequence: TGTGCCAGCAGTTACTCAGGGTATGGCTACACCTTC. Translation: CASSYSGYGYTF.

The chain links TRBV29-1 to TRBJ2-3, with 10 bases lining up with TRBD1. Germline V gene data show CDR1 as SQVTM and CDR2 as ANQGSEA. The V gene end was trimmed by 4 bases and the J gene end by 4 bases; junction bases not matched to a gene: 5. CDR3 length equals 14 residues. The CDR3 DNA follows: TGCAGCGTTGGGGGACAGGGGATCGCAGATACGCAGTATTTT. As protein: CSVGGQGIADTQYF.